This T cell receptor (beta chain) was sequenced during a study of cytomegalovirus exposure and HLA in healthy donors. PCR primers comprised 60 Vbeta and 13 Jbeta primers. Repertoires were generated with immunoSEQ multiplex PCR, while TCRdb's copy carries only in-frame clones and drops some. Among some 150,000 clones listed, 60% to 80% were seen once. Of note for this clone: The antigen is undetermined.

Study-wide results and caveats: Rare TCR sequences dominated, though some public TCRs recurred in many donors. Researchers reportedly found TCR beta sequences accurately predicted most subjects' HLA-A and HLA-B alleles. In vitro assays verified that three CMV-associated chains recognized CMV antigens specifically.

This CDR3 contains 16 residues. CDR1 is SGHDT, CDR2 YYEEEE, per germline. V trimming: 4 bases; J trimming: 4 bases; junction bases outside the gene matches: 8. Sequenced: PBMCs. The chain carries TRBV5-6 and TRBJ2-5; 12 bases align to TRBD1. The source of this sequence is a male donor in good health and CMV-seronegative. In nucleotides, the CDR3 is TGTGCCAGCAGCCCATTCGGGACAGGGGGCATAGAGACCCAGTACTTC. As protein: CASSPFGTGGIETQYF.